The source of this T cell receptor (beta chain) is a study of blood T cell repertoires in COVID-19. Overall study: Specimens from acute and convalescent COVID-19 originated in the United States, Italy and Spain. Sample material is recorded as cDNA or gDNA derived from T cells, B-cell-depleted T cells, or PBMCs.

In the authors' methods: Reference gene primer amplification in the assay estimated nucleated cell counts. Produced via immunoSEQ multiplex PCR; TCRdb's table is partial and in-frame only. V and J calls and clone size come straight from that table; D and trimming were deduced from the DNA. The sample lists about 89,000 clones; 90% to 95% were seen once. Germline V gene data show CDR1 as MGHRA and CDR2 as YSYEKL. This CDR3 contains 18 residues. V was shortened by 0 bases and J by 0 bases, with 12 bases between the two germline ends. The source material was peripheral blood. The sequence derives from a human donor with active COVID-19. The donor label of this sample is uncertain. The gene calls are TRBV4-1 and TRBJ2-6; possibly TRBD1 for D (5 bases). Here the CDR3 reads CASSQEYRPHSGANVLTF. The DNA of the CDR3 is TGCGCCAGCAGCCAAGAATACAGGCCACACTCTGGGGCCAACGTCCTGACTTTC.